This TCR beta chain was recovered during a study of response to subunit inactivated influenza vaccine. Findings and caveats of the study: That few new T cells are recruited by each seasonal influenza vaccination was the authors' suggestion.

Concerning this clonotype: Its antigen remains unknown.

TCRdb redid the calling of the RT-PCR reads with MiXCR, one entry per CDR3 protein. Of about 780,000 distinct CDR3 sequences detected, about a fifth appear once; the ten largest clones hold about a tenth. V dropped 5 bases and J dropped 0; count of bases not matched to a gene: 7. Germline V lookup: CDR1 SEHNR, CDR2 FQNEAQ (reference sequence). The CDR3 spans 15 residues. This sequence originates from a man aged 45-60 years who received an inactivated influenza vaccine. Here the sequenced sample was PBMCs from blood, taken approximately 5 days after vaccination. The gene calls are TRBV7-9 and TRBJ2-7; 7 nucleotides align to TRBD2. The CDR3 region is CASSHALADSYEQYF. CDR3 DNA sequence: TGTGCCAGCAGCCACGCCCTAGCGGACTCCTACGAGCAGTACTTC.